Shown below are 20 T cell receptor beta chains from a single sample sequenced in a study of blood T cell repertoires in COVID-19. Data came from immunoSEQ multiplex PCR; TCRdb stores just in-frame clones and leaves some out. The profile shows 70,000 to 75,000 clones, roughly 80% of them singletons. Sequencing was carried out using peripheral blood. These receptors were obtained from a woman at least 80 years old with active or convalescent COVID-19.

This chain joins TRBV28 and TRBJ1-6, with 7 bases identical to TRBD1. The CDR3 has 16 residues. In germline, CDR1 is MDHEN, CDR2 SYDVKM. Germline trimming cut 1 base from V and 7 bases from J; bases unmatched to any gene: 7. DNA of the CDR3: TGTGCCAGCAGTTTATTCCAGGGGGTAAGGAATTCACCCCTCCACTTT. Translation gives CASSLFQGVRNSPLHF.

The rearrangement uses TRBV6-1 and TRBJ1-3; D gene uncertain. Looked up from germline, CDR1 is MNHNS and CDR2 is SASEGT. The germline V and J ends were trimmed by 1 base and 0 bases, with 10 bases remaining between them. The CDR3 is 16 residues long. Written as DNA, the CDR3 is TGTGCCAGCAGTGAAGTATACAGTCGCTCTGGAAACACCATATATTTT. Translated, it gives CASSEVYSRSGNTIYF.

This clone was detected a few times. The rearrangement uses TRBV28 and TRBJ1-2, with 8 bases matching TRBD1. Germline V CDR1 and CDR2: MDHEN, SYDVKM. The V and J ends lost 5 bases and 8 bases, in that order; junction bases with no gene match: 10. This CDR3 is built from 14 residues. CDR3 amino acids: CASSLRIRGQGYTF. The CDR3, as DNA: TGTGCCAGCAGTCTCAGAATCAGGGGGCAGGGCTACACCTTC.

The chain recombines TRBV3-1 (or the pseudogene TRBV3-2) with TRBJ2-1, with 7 bases that match TRBD2. J lost 3 bases, V lost 1 base, and 3 bases had no gene match. From germline, CDR1 is LGHDT and CDR2 YNNKEL (reference sequence). The CDR3 contains 15 residues. The CDR3: CASSQGRGSYNEQFF. As DNA, the CDR3 is TGTGCCAGCAGCCAAGGGCGGGGGAGCTACAATGAGCAGTTCTTC.

The chain joins TRBV6-4 to TRBJ2-3; TRBD2 matches 7 bases. The germline gives CDR1 MRHNA, CDR2 SNTAGT. V trimming: 0 bases; J trimming: 6 bases; junction bases outside the gene matches: 9. The CDR3 length is 16 residues. The CDR3 bases are TGTGCCAGCAGTGACTCACAGACTAGCTCCACGGATACGCAGTATTTT. Translated: CASSDSQTSSTDTQYF.

In its sample, this clone was seen once. The chain has TRBV6-5 and TRBJ1-6, with D maybe TRBD1 (6 bases). Germline assignment: CDR1 MNHEY and CDR2 SVGAGI. This CDR3 is built from 14 residues. V was cut by 5 bases and J by 6 bases, with 11 bases left in between. The CDR3 protein is CASSIGQTNSPLHF. DNA of the CDR3: TGTGCCAGCAGTATCGGACAGACTAATTCACCCCTCCACTTT.

This clone was seen only once. V is TRBV4-3 and J is TRBJ1-3; no clear D. Trimming removed 1 base from V and 0 bases from J, with 10 bases in between. Germline CDR1 reads LGHNA; CDR2 reads YSLEER. CDR3 length: 16 amino acids. The CDR3 nucleotides are TGCGCCAGCAGCCAAGCAGGCACAGACTCTGGAAACACCATATATTTT. This gives the protein CASSQAGTDSGNTIYF.

This sequence joins TRBV5-1 and TRBJ1-4; D is possibly TRBD1 (5 bases). This CDR3 contains 14 residues. Trimming removed 4 bases from V and 4 bases from J, with 11 bases in between. Looked up from germline, CDR1 is SGHRS and CDR2 is YFSETQ. CDR3 DNA: TGCGCCAGCAGCGCGGGAGGGGTTAATGAAAAACTGTTTTTT. Translated: CASSAGGVNEKLFF.

V and J are TRBV2 and TRBJ2-1, with TRBD2 identical over 9 bases. CDR3 length: 16 residues. The germline V gene encodes CDR1 SNHLY and CDR2 FYNNEI. Losses at the gene ends were 1 base for V and 8 bases for J; bases not matched to a gene: 9. CDR3 sequence: CASSEVAGEMVDEQFF. The CDR3 nucleotides read TGTGCCAGCAGTGAAGTAGCGGGAGAAATGGTGGATGAGCAGTTCTTC.

The chain couples TRBV19 to TRBJ1-6; a possible D gene is TRBD1 (6 bases). In germline, CDR1 is LNHDA, CDR2 SQIVND (reference sequence). The CDR3 extends over 17 amino acids. V lost 3 bases and J 4 bases, leaving 16 bases between the germline ends. The CDR3 protein is CASSIRQGRIYNSPLHF. CDR3 DNA sequence: TGTGCCAGTAGTATCCGGCAGGGGAGAATTTATAATTCACCCCTCCACTTT.

V and J are TRBV3-1 (or the pseudogene TRBV3-2) and TRBJ2-3; D perhaps matches TRBD2 (6 bases). Germline V lookup: CDR1 LGHDT, CDR2 YNNKEL (reference sequence). Trimming pared 4 bases from V and 0 bases from J, leaving 11 bases between. The CDR3 extends over 15 amino acids. CDR3 region: CASSPWDSSTDTQYF. The CDR3 bases are TGTGCCAGCAGCCCATGGGACTCTAGCACAGATACGCAGTATTTT.

The V and J genes are TRBV29-1 and TRBJ2-2; D possibly corresponds to TRBD1 (5 bases). The CDR3 runs 13 residues. V dropped 6 bases and J dropped 0 bases, with 8 bases sitting between them. In germline, CDR1 is SQVTM, CDR2 ANQGSEA. The chain's CDR3 is CSVQDTNTGELFF. In nucleotides, the CDR3 is TGCAGCGTACAGGACACGAACACCGGGGAGCTGTTTTTT.

This clone is a singleton in its sample. V usage is TRBV27 and J usage is TRBJ2-7; the match to TRBD2 covers 8 bases. CDR3 size: 16 residues. Looked up from germline, CDR1 is MNHEY and CDR2 is SMNVEV (reference sequence). The junction had 13 bases not matched to a gene; V was cut back by 2 bases and J by 7 bases. CDR3: CASSLRGGRPFGEQYF. As DNA, the CDR3 is TGTGCCAGCAGTTTAAGGGGCGGGAGGCCGTTTGGGGAGCAGTACTTC.

The V gene is TRBV28, the J gene TRBJ2-1; 7 bases align to TRBD2. There are 16 residues in the CDR3. V shed 3 bases, J shed 2 bases, and the junction held 7 bases outside the gene matches. Germline CDR1 MDHEN, CDR2 SYDVKM. The CDR3 is CASSFGSGATYNEQFF. DNA of the CDR3: TGTGCCAGCAGTTTTGGCAGCGGGGCCACCTACAATGAGCAGTTCTTC.

V usage is TRBV12-3 or TRBV12-4 and J usage is TRBJ2-5; 7 nucleotides match TRBD1. V lost 6 bases to trimming and J lost 7 bases; unmatched junction nucleotides: 8. This CDR3 is built from 13 residues. The CDR3 region has the DNA TGTGCCAGCAGACAGGGGCACTTCGCGACCCAGTACTTC. This sequence encodes CASRQGHFATQYF.

The chain employs TRBV19 and TRBJ1-1, with D perhaps TRBD1 (6 bases). V was shortened by 4 bases and J by 0 bases, with 33 bases between the two germline ends. CDR1 is LNHDA and CDR2 is SQIVND in the germline V gene (reference sequence). The CDR3 consists of 22 residues. CDR3 residues: CASSKFRRRGGGAAHMNTEAFF. DNA for the CDR3: TGTGCCAGTAGTAAATTCCGGCGGAGGGGCGGGGGGGCCGCTCATATGAACACTGAAGCTTTCTTT.

This chain connects TRBV30 to TRBJ2-1; TRBD2 agrees at 14 bases. J lost 9 bases, V lost 3 bases, and 13 bases had no gene match. Germline V gives CDR1 GTSNPN, CDR2 SVGIG (reference sequence). CDR3 length: 17 residues. The CDR3 region is CAWSRLTSGRAGGEQFF. The CDR3 DNA reads TGTGCCTGGAGCCGACTGACTAGCGGGAGGGCCGGGGGTGAGCAGTTCTTC.

This chain joins TRBV11-2 and TRBJ1-1; D uncertain. V was pared by 2 bases and J by 2 bases, with 18 bases between. Germline assignment: CDR1 SGHAT and CDR2 FQNNGV. This CDR3 region has 17 residues. The CDR3 region is CASSLMRFENLNTEAFF. The DNA for the CDR3 is TGTGCCAGCAGCTTAATGCGTTTTGAGAATCTCAACACTGAAGCTTTCTTT.

The V and J genes are TRBV6-6 and TRBJ1-2; possibly TRBD1 for D (5 bases). The V end lost 4 bases, the J end lost 4 bases, and 13 bases lay between the germline ends. CDR1 and CDR2 (germline): MNHNY, SVGAGI (reference sequence). CDR3 length: 14 amino acids. The CDR3 protein is CASSSLDIFYGYTF. CDR3 bases: TGTGCCAGCAGTTCGTTGGACATTTTCTATGGCTACACCTTC.

V is TRBV28 and J is TRBJ1-2; 10 bases fit TRBD1. The germline V gene encodes CDR1 MDHEN and CDR2 SYDVKM. The J segment lost 4 bases and the V segment lost 3 bases, leaving 8 bases of the junction unmatched. CDR3 length: 16 residues. The CDR3 protein is CASSFGAGTGVYGYTF. CDR3 sequence (DNA): TGTGCCAGCAGTTTCGGAGCCGGGACAGGGGTCTATGGCTACACCTTC.